The 16 T cell receptor beta chains in this list originate from one sample, sequenced in a study of control samples from healthy donors and cancer patients. Assay: immunoSEQ multiplex PCR; the TCRdb copy retains only in-frame clones and omits some. The sample holds more than 85,000 clones; 90% to 95% are singletons and the top ten take about 2.5%. Input material: blood. The receptors come from a young woman in good health.

The V gene is TRBV6-2 or TRBV6-3, the J gene TRBJ2-1; 13 nucleotides match TRBD2. Trimming cost V 2 bases and J 10 bases; bases outside gene matches: 2. The germline V gene encodes CDR1 MNHEY and CDR2 SVGEGT. This CDR3 spans 14 amino acids. The CDR3 nucleotides read TGTGCCAGCAGTTACCTGGGACTAGCGGGAGAGCAGTTCTTC. Residues: CASSYLGLAGEQFF.

The CDR3 region is CAWASGTGGRETQYF. The CDR3, as DNA: TGTGCCTGGGCCTCCGGGACAGGGGGCCGAGAGACCCAGTACTTC. V is TRBV30 and J is TRBJ2-5, with 12 bases fitting TRBD1. There are 15 residues in the CDR3. V dropped 5 bases and J dropped 4; count of bases not matched to a gene: 8. Germline V gene data show CDR1 as GTSNPN and CDR2 as SVGIG (reference sequence).

A note on this clone: At the DNA level, this CDR3 is encoded by other sequences in the same sample as well. This chain connects TRBV6-5 to TRBJ1-1, with D uncertain. The V gene lost 0 bases and the J gene lost 2 bases, with 7 bases spanning the gap. This CDR3 has 14 residues. Germline V gives CDR1 MNHEY, CDR2 SVGAGI. This chain's CDR3 is CASSYSSANTEAFF. The CDR3 DNA is TGTGCCAGCAGTTACTCGTCTGCCAACACTGAAGCTTTCTTT.

This chain connects TRBV30 to TRBJ1-3; no firm D call. The CDR3 runs to 15 residues. Germline loops: CDR1 GTSNPN, CDR2 SVGIG (reference sequence). V was pared by 0 bases and J by 0 bases, with 9 bases between. CDR3 nucleotides: TGTGCCTGGAGTGTTATGGGGTCCTCTGGAAACACCATATATTTT. Translation: CAWSVMGSSGNTIYF.

In DNA, the CDR3 is TGTGCCTGGAGTGTGGGGCAGGGTGGAGGCTACACCTTC. Residues: CAWSVGQGGGYTF. This chain links TRBV30 with TRBJ1-2; perhaps TRBD1 as D (5 bases). With 0 bases removed from V and 8 bases from J, the gap between germline ends came to 13 bases. The CDR3 is 13 residues long. CDR1 is GTSNPN, CDR2 SVGIG, per germline (reference sequence).

V and J are TRBV30 and TRBJ1-1; no reliable D call. Trimming cost V 0 bases and J 0 bases, with 8 bases left between them. This CDR3 has 14 residues. Germline V gene sequence: CDR1 GTSNPN, CDR2 SVGIG (reference sequence). The CDR3 region is CAWSVRKLNTEAFF. CDR3 coding DNA: TGTGCCTGGAGTGTACGGAAGCTGAACACTGAAGCTTTCTTT.

V gene TRBV7-2 combines with J gene TRBJ1-6, with D hard to call. CDR1 and CDR2 (germline): SGHTA, FQGNSA. V was shortened by 5 bases and J by 9 bases, with 14 bases between the two germline ends. CDR3 length: 14 amino acids. CDR3: CASSLRRTVSPLHF. As DNA, the CDR3 is TGTGCCAGCAGCCTCCGGCGGACGGTTTCACCCCTCCACTTT.

This chain connects TRBV6-5 to TRBJ1-1, with no clear D. The germline CDR1 and CDR2 sequences are MNHEY and SVGAGI. The CDR3 totals 15 residues. Deletions cut 6 bases from V and 4 bases from J, with 18 bases between. CDR3 amino acids: CASSQPSVGGTEAFF. CDR3 DNA: TGTGCCAGCAGCCAACCGAGTGTAGGAGGCACTGAAGCTTTCTTT.

This chain links TRBV5-4 with TRBJ2-1, with D possibly being TRBD1 (5 bases). Germline V gene data show CDR1 as SGHNT and CDR2 as YYREEE (reference sequence). V gave up 3 bases and J gave up 0 bases, with 13 bases separating them. The CDR3 has 16 amino acids. The DNA for the CDR3 is TGTGCCAGCAGCTCCCCCCAGGGCAGCTCCTACAATGAGCAGTTCTTC. Translation gives CASSSPQGSSYNEQFF.

The chain employs TRBV28 and TRBJ2-5; TRBD2 is a possible D gene (6 bases). V lost 3 bases to trimming and J lost 9 bases, with 14 bases between them. CDR1 is MDHEN and CDR2 is SYDVKM in the germline V gene. The CDR3 is 13 residues long. The CDR3 region is CASSFIRAGSQYF. The DNA of the CDR3 is TGTGCCAGCAGTTTCATACGGGCGGGGTCCCAGTACTTC.

This chain joins TRBV6-6 and TRBJ2-7; TRBD1 matches 9 bases. Trimming took 5 bases from V and 4 from J; bases not matched to a gene: 12. The length of the CDR3 is 16 residues. Germline CDR1 MNHNY, CDR2 SVGAGI (reference sequence). In nucleotides, the CDR3 is TGTGCCAGCAGTCCCTCCCGGTCGACAGGGGGGTACGAGCAGTACTTC. Its translation: CASSPSRSTGGYEQYF.

V is TRBV28 and J is TRBJ1-6; a weak D match, TRBD1 (6 bases). CDR3 length: 13 residues. Germline lookup yields CDR1 MDHEN and CDR2 SYDVKM. Trimming cost V 7 bases and J 9 bases, with 13 bases left between them. CDR3 DNA: TGTGCCAGCACCGCGGGGGCAGGTTCACCCCTCCACTTT. Encoded protein: CASTAGAGSPLHF.

The rearrangement links TRBV10-2 to TRBJ1-2; D perhaps matches TRBD1 (5 bases). The CDR3 loop spans 13 amino acids. Trimming pared 4 bases from V and 4 bases from J, leaving 10 bases between. The germline CDR1 and CDR2 sequences are WSHSY and SAAADI. CDR3 region: CASSVGGLYGYTF. CDR3 DNA: TGCGCCAGCAGTGTTGGGGGTCTCTATGGCTACACCTTC.

For this clone: This could be a read error, since a much larger clone is one nucleotide away. The genes are TRBV6-2 or TRBV6-3 and TRBJ2-6; D is unclear. The CDR3 runs 14 residues. V gave up 2 bases and J gave up 0 bases, with 2 bases separating them. The germline CDR1 and CDR2 sequences are MNHEY and SVGEGT. CDR3 nucleotides: TGTGCCAGCAGTTACAGCTCTGGGGCCAACGTCCTGACTTTC. Translation gives CASSYSSGANVLTF.

The chain combines TRBV24-1 with TRBJ2-1, with D possibly TRBD2 on 6 matching bases. Trimming left V 1 base short and J 4 bases short, with 13 bases between. Looked up from germline, CDR1 is KGHDR and CDR2 is SFDVKD. This CDR3 region has 16 residues. The CDR3 DNA is TGTGCCACCAGTGATTTTGGCGGGAACATGTACAATGAGCAGTTCTTC. Residues: CATSDFGGNMYNEQFF.

The chain links TRBV11-3 to TRBJ2-7; 10 bases line up with TRBD2. Trimming at V came to 7 bases and at J to 1 base, leaving 4 bases not matched to a gene. This CDR3 has 14 residues. Germline V CDR1 and CDR2: SGHNT, YENEEA. The CDR3 DNA is TGTGCCAGCACCGGGACTAGCGTTTCCTACGAGCAGTACTTC. Amino acid sequence: CASTGTSVSYEQYF.